One and the same sample provided the 24 T cell receptor beta chains below, sequenced in a study of blood T cells in healthy people across ages. With a J-beta primer mix and a sample-barcoded 5' primer, a second PCR ran 7 to 11 cycles. TCRdb recomputed calls from the 5' RACE reads with MiXCR, one row per CDR3 protein. The sample holds about 780,000 distinct CDR3 sequences, roughly 24% seen once. These data were also reused for a study on T cells of mothers and their children.

Sequenced: blood. The source of these receptors is a boy between 10 and 17 years old in good health.

V gene TRBV6-5 combines with J gene TRBJ2-3; 11 positions agree with TRBD1. J was trimmed by 4 bases and V by 8 bases; bases with no gene match: 8. The germline gives CDR1 MNHEY, CDR2 SVGAGI. The CDR3 has 15 amino acids. The DNA for the CDR3 is TGTGCCAGCGCCGGGGACAGGGGGAACTCAGATACGCAGTATTTT. Amino acids: CASAGDRGNSDTQYF.

This clonotype came up a few times. V gene TRBV3-1 combines with J gene TRBJ1-3; D is unresolved. The CDR3 totals 14 residues. With 3 bases removed from V and 0 bases from J, the gap between germline ends came to 6 bases. Per the germline V gene, CDR1 is LGHDT and CDR2 is YNNKEL (reference sequence). Written as DNA, the CDR3 is TGTGCCAGCAGCCAGCGGGACTCTGGAAACACCATATATTTT. The encoded protein is CASSQRDSGNTIYF.

This chain uses TRBV29-1 with TRBJ2-7, with TRBD1 matching over 8 bases. V lost 1 base and J lost 6; bases outside the gene matches: 8. The CDR3 extends over 14 amino acids. Germline assignment: CDR1 SQVTM and CDR2 ANQGSEA. CDR3 bases: TGCAGCGTTGAAGGCGGCAGGGGGCCTCTCGAGCAGTACTTC. The encoded protein is CSVEGGRGPLEQYF.

In its sample, this clonotype was seen a few times. The gene calls are TRBV5-1 and TRBJ2-5, with 15 bases that match TRBD2. V gave up 1 base and J gave up 6 bases; unmatched junction bases: 10. Per the germline V gene, CDR1 is SGHRS and CDR2 is YFSETQ. CDR3 size: 18 residues. CDR3 loop: CASSLPGLAGGHLKTQYF. The CDR3 DNA sequence: TGCGCCAGCAGCTTGCCAGGACTAGCGGGGGGGCATTTGAAGACCCAGTACTTC.

The V and J genes are TRBV7-9 and TRBJ2-7; TRBD1 agrees at 8 bases. The CDR3 spans 14 residues. Losses at the gene ends were 3 bases for V and 9 bases for J; bases not matched to a gene: 10. Germline V gene data show CDR1 as SEHNR and CDR2 as FQNEAQ (reference sequence). The CDR3 nucleotides are TGTGCCAGCAGCTTGGGACAGGCCAAGGAGGGGCAGTACTTC. It translates to CASSLGQAKEGQYF.

The chain recombines TRBV12-3 or TRBV12-4 with TRBJ1-5; D gene uncertain. The CDR3 extends over 16 amino acids. The V end was cut by 2 bases, the J end by 2 bases, with 13 bases between. CDR3 amino acids: CASSLRAVYGNQPQHF. The CDR3 DNA sequence: TGTGCCAGCAGTTTACGGGCCGTGTATGGCAATCAGCCCCAGCATTTT.

The gene calls are TRBV29-1 and TRBJ2-7; D possibly corresponds to TRBD1 (5 bases). CDR3 length: 14 residues. The germline V and J ends were trimmed by 3 bases and 2 bases, with 14 bases remaining between them. Germline V gene lookup returns CDR1 SQVTM and CDR2 ANQGSEA. Written as DNA, the CDR3 is TGCAGCGTTGAGGGCAGGGCCGGAACCTACGAGCAGTACTTC. Amino acids: CSVEGRAGTYEQYF.

This clonotype was seen a handful of times. V gene TRBV7-9 combines with J gene TRBJ2-5, with D possibly TRBD2 on 7 matching bases. TRBJ2-1 explains the end of the DNA better; the J call may be wrong. The CDR3 length is 13 residues. CDR1 and CDR2 from the germline V gene are SEHNR and FQNEAQ (reference sequence). Written as DNA, the CDR3 is TGTGCCAGCAGCTTCGGGGGGCCCAATGAGCAGTTCTTC. It codes for CASSFGGPNEQFF.

The chain has TRBV27 and TRBJ2-5, with D possibly being TRBD2 (6 bases). The germline CDR1 and CDR2 sequences are MNHEY and SMNVEV (reference sequence). The length of the CDR3 is 14 residues. Trimming took 6 bases from V and 6 from J, leaving 17 bases between them. The CDR3 here is CASRKGGSEKTQYF. The CDR3 coding sequence is TGTGCCAGCAGGAAGGGAGGTTCCGAAAAGACCCAGTACTTC.

This clonotype was observed a handful of times. This rearrangement joins TRBV7-2 to TRBJ1-1; weak D call: TRBD1 (5 bases). The CDR3 extends over 15 amino acids. V was trimmed by 1 base and J by 6 bases, leaving 15 bases between them. Germline V lookup: CDR1 SGHTA, CDR2 FQGNSA. The CDR3 region has the DNA TGTGCCAGCAGCTTAGTCCAGGGCCTGGGGCCTGAAGCTTTCTTT. This encodes CASSLVQGLGPEAFF.

The genes are TRBV7-8 and TRBJ2-1; D remains unclear. The germline V gene has CDR1 SGHVS and CDR2 FQNEAQ. The CDR3 contains 15 residues. The V end was cut by 8 bases, the J end by 6 bases, with 20 bases between. The CDR3 region is CASGWIGLGGNEQFF. CDR3 DNA: TGTGCCAGCGGCTGGATAGGCCTGGGTGGCAATGAGCAGTTCTTC.

This clonotype has just one count. The chain joins TRBV9 to TRBJ2-2, with 13 nucleotides matching TRBD2. CDR3 size: 20 residues. The J segment lost 1 base and the V segment lost 0 bases, leaving 9 bases of the junction unmatched. CDR1 SGDLS and CDR2 YYNGEE come from the germline V gene. In DNA form, the CDR3 reads TGTGCCAGCAGCGTAGCACTAGCGGGGGGGACCCCTGTGAACACCGGGGAGCTGTTTTTT. Its translation is CASSVALAGGTPVNTGELFF.

This clonotype was observed a handful of times. V gene TRBV20-1 combines with J gene TRBJ2-5; 7 positions match TRBD1. The CDR3 length is 14 residues. Losses at the gene ends were 6 bases for V and 5 bases for J; bases not matched to a gene: 12. In germline, CDR1 is DFQATT, CDR2 SNEGSKA (reference sequence). CDR3 nucleotide sequence: TGCAGTGCCCCCCCGAGGGGGCGGTGGGAGACCCAGTACTTC. It is translated as CSAPPRGRWETQYF.

This clonotype was seen only a few times. The chain carries TRBV2 and TRBJ1-4; perhaps TRBD1 as D (5 bases). The CDR3 covers 16 residues. V was shortened by 4 bases and J by 3 bases, with 15 bases between the two germline ends. Germline V lookup: CDR1 SNHLY, CDR2 FYNNEI. The CDR3 here is CASSVGRPRANEKLFF. The CDR3 DNA reads as TGTGCCAGCAGTGTGGGACGCCCGCGGGCTAATGAAAAACTGTTTTTT. The complete variable domain, with remaining parts taken from reference TRBV2 and TRBJ1-4, reads EPEVTQTPSHQVTQMGQEVILRCVPISNHLYFYWYRQILGQKVEFLVSFYNNEISEKSEIFDDQFSVERPDGSNFTLKIRSTKLEDSAMYFCASSVGRPRANEKLFFGSGTQLSVL.

This clonotype has just one count. DNA for the CDR3: TGTGCCAGCAATACGGGACAGTTTAATGAAAAACTGTTTTTT. Translation: CASNTGQFNEKLFF. The chain links TRBV19 to TRBJ1-4; TRBD1 agrees at 7 bases. With 9 bases clipped from V and 4 bases from J, the junction kept 8 bases outside the gene matches. This CDR3 region has 14 residues. CDR1 is LNHDA and CDR2 is SQIVND in the germline V gene (reference sequence).

The table lists this clonotype with a few counts. The chain combines TRBV27 with TRBJ1-1; perhaps TRBD1 as D (6 bases). The CDR3 has 15 residues. Germline values: CDR1 MNHEY, CDR2 SMNVEV (reference sequence). Trimming left V 3 bases short and J 5 bases short, with 16 bases between. Here the CDR3 reads CASSFGTWGTTEAFF. In DNA form, the CDR3 reads TGTGCCAGCAGTTTCGGGACATGGGGGACGACTGAAGCTTTCTTT.

This rearrangement joins TRBV7-2 to TRBJ2-1; either TRBD1 or TRBD2 may supply D (5 bases each). The CDR3 has 17 residues. CDR1 is SGHTA, CDR2 FQGNSA, per germline. V dropped 5 bases and J dropped 2 bases, with 19 bases sitting between them. The CDR3 DNA sequence: TGTGCCAGCAGCGCCTACTCCGGGACGGCTGCCTACAATGAGCAGTTCTTC. Its protein is CASSAYSGTAAYNEQFF.

This clonotype showed up just a few times. The chain has TRBV5-1 and TRBJ1-1, with D perhaps TRBD1 (5 bases). V gave up 2 bases and J gave up 5 bases, with 10 bases separating them. The CDR3 is 13 residues long. Germline V CDR1 and CDR2: SGHRS, YFSETQ. The CDR3 spells CASSFAEGTEAFF. The CDR3 region has the DNA TGCGCCAGCAGCTTTGCGGAGGGGACTGAAGCTTTCTTT.

The rearrangement links TRBV5-5 to TRBJ2-1; weak D call: TRBD2 (7 bases). The J call may not be correct, given that the DNA end is closer to TRBJ2-5. This CDR3 is 15 amino acids long. CDR1 is SGHKS and CDR2 is YYEKEE in the germline V gene (reference sequence). The CDR3 loop is CASSLGVRGGETQYF. CDR3 nucleotide sequence: TGTGCCAGCAGCTTGGGGGTCAGGGGAGGGGAGACCCAGTACTTC.

V usage is TRBV13 and J usage is TRBJ2-7; 10 bases map to TRBD1. Germline values: CDR1 PRHDT, CDR2 FYEKMQ (reference sequence). The CDR3 extends over 15 amino acids. V lost 5 bases and J lost 6; bases outside the gene matches: 10. The CDR3 DNA reads as TGTGCCAGCAGCCGTTACACCGGGACAGGGGTCGAGCAGTACTTC. Amino acid sequence: CASSRYTGTGVEQYF.

The rearrangement links TRBV9 to TRBJ2-2, with TRBD1 identical over 8 bases. The CDR3 is 20 amino acids. The germline CDR1 and CDR2 sequences are SGDLS and YYNGEE. With 4 bases clipped from V and 4 bases from J, the junction kept 21 bases outside the gene matches. The CDR3 is CASSTGDRLSAQSGTGELFF. The CDR3 DNA follows: TGTGCCAGCAGCACCGGGGACAGGTTATCGGCTCAGTCGGGCACCGGGGAGCTGTTTTTT.

The V call is TRBV29-1, the J call TRBJ1-2, with unresolved D. Germline CDR1 reads SQVTM; CDR2 reads ANQGSEA. The V and J ends lost 4 bases and 0 bases respectively, with 9 bases between them. This CDR3 has 13 amino acids. This CDR3 reads CSVARGANYGYTF. CDR3 in DNA: TGCAGCGTTGCCCGGGGAGCTAACTATGGCTACACCTTC. The full variable domain, rest sourced from reference TRBV29-1 and TRBJ1-2, is SAVISQKPSRDICQRGTSLTIQCQVDSQVTMMFWYRQQPGQSLTLIATANQGSEATYESGFVIDKFPISRPNLTFSTLTVSNMSPEDSSIYLCSVARGANYGYTFGSGTRLTVV.

A few counts support this clonotype. The chain carries TRBV4-2 and TRBJ1-1; no clear D. V was shortened by 0 bases and J by 5 bases, with 10 bases between the two germline ends. Per germline, CDR1 LGHNA and CDR2 YNFKEQ. The CDR3 totals 14 residues. CDR3 residues: CASSQDKGRTEAFF. Here the CDR3 DNA reads TGTGCCAGCAGCCAAGATAAGGGTCGGACTGAAGCTTTCTTT.

There are a few counts of this clonotype. The chain combines TRBV12-3 or TRBV12-4 with TRBJ1-5; a possible D gene is TRBD1 (6 bases). V lost 6 bases, J lost 7 bases, and 16 bases lay in between. CDR3 length: 14 amino acids. The CDR3 here is CASSLTGFLQPQHF. As DNA, the CDR3 is TGTGCCAGCAGCCTTACAGGGTTCCTGCAGCCCCAGCATTTT.